This T cell receptor (beta chain) is from a study of regulatory T cells. Notes on the study in general: In patients, unique TRB V-J pairs were restricted and V/J usage skewed, especially in Tregs. Hydrophobic residues at CDR3 positions 6 and 7 were enriched in conventional CD4+ T cells of CD3G-deficient patients.

Primers: 52 TRBV forward and 13 TRBJ reverse. Sequenced by immunoSEQ multiplex PCR; TCRdb stores in-frame clones only, minus some. The table records 30,000 to 40,000 clones, 70% to 90% of them present only once. Of note for this clone: Its antigen is as yet unknown.

Trimming removed 6 bases from V and 4 bases from J; junction bases left unmatched: 4. Germline CDR1 is MNHNS and CDR2 is SASEGT. The CDR3 covers 13 residues. What was sequenced was conventional CD4+ T cells sorted from blood. The chain links TRBV6-1 to TRBJ2-3; 7 bases agree with TRBD1. The TCR was taken from a person in their late teens or twenties with CD3G deficiency. Here the CDR3 DNA reads TGTGCCAGCAGAGGCGACAGGGCAGATACGCAGTATTTT. Its protein is CASRGDRADTQYF.